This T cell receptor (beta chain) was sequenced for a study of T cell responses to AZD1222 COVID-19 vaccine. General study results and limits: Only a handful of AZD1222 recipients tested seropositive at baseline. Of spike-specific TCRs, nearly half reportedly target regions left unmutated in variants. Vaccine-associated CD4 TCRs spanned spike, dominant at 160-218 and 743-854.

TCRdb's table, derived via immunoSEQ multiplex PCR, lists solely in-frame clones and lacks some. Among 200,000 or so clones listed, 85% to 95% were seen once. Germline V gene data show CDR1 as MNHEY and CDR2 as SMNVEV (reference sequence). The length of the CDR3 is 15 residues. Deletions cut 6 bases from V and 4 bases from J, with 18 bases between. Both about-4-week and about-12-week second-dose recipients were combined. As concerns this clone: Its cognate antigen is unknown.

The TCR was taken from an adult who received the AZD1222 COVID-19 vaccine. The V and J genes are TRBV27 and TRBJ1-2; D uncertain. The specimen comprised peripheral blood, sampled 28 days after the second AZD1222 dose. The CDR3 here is CASSLSPSLGYGYTF. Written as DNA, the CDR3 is TGTGCCAGCAGCCTATCCCCCTCTCTCGGCTATGGCTACACCTTC.